Listed here are 31 T cell receptor beta chains from one sample, sequenced in a study of CD8 T cells in ankylosing spondylitis. TCRdb re-called the 5' RACE reads with MiXCR, one entry per CDR3 protein. Here the sample spans fewer than 200,000 distinct CDR3 sequences, about 20% being singletons. Source material: blood, either unsorted or a sorted T cell fraction (not recorded which). These receptors all come from a male donor under 30 with ankylosing spondylitis or in good health (not recorded which).

This clonotype has more than one count but fewer than ten. The chain carries TRBV5-1 and TRBJ2-3, with D perhaps TRBD2 (5 bases). Trimming took off 0 bases at V and 2 bases at J, with 13 bases between the two ends. The length of the CDR3 is 16 residues. CDR1 and CDR2 from the germline V gene are SGHRS and YFSETQ. The CDR3 sequence: CASSLGPLANTDTQYF. In nucleotides, the CDR3 is TGCGCCAGCAGCTTGGGACCGCTAGCAAACACAGATACGCAGTATTTT. Full variable domain (missing parts from reference TRBV5-1 and TRBJ2-3): KAGVTQTPRYLIKTRGQQVTLSCSPISGHRSVSWYQQTPGQGLQFLFEYFSETQRNKGNFPGRFSGRQFSNSRSEMNVSTLELGDSALYLCASSLGPLANTDTQYFGPGTRLTVL.

In its sample, this clonotype was seen many times. The chain recombines TRBV6-2 or TRBV6-3 with TRBJ2-7, with 9 bases identical to TRBD1. Germline V gene sequence: CDR1 MNHEY, CDR2 SVGEGT. V was pared by 6 bases and J by 4 bases, with 10 bases of the junction left unmatched. This CDR3 spans 15 amino acids. The CDR3 loop is CASSSPGTGKYEQYF. DNA for the CDR3: TGTGCCAGCAGCTCCCCCGGGACAGGGAAATACGAGCAGTACTTC.

This clonotype was counted many times. V usage is TRBV7-3 and J usage is TRBJ2-1; D gene ambiguous. Germline V gene sequence: CDR1 SGHTA, CDR2 FQGTGA. Trimming left V 1 base short and J 4 bases short, with 5 bases between. The CDR3 runs to 13 residues. The CDR3 loop reads CASSLNVYNEQFF. The CDR3, as DNA: TGTGCCAGCAGCTTAAATGTATACAATGAGCAGTTCTTC.

Ten or more counts support this clonotype. The chain is built from TRBV7-6 and TRBJ2-3, with TRBD2 identical over 12 bases. CDR3 length equals 20 residues. The junction had 14 bases not matched to a gene; V was cut back by 1 base and J by 3 bases. Germline V gives CDR1 SGHVS, CDR2 FNYEAQ. The CDR3 is CASSLGTVPGLAGKTDTQYF. For the CDR3, the DNA is TGTGCCAGCAGCTTAGGAACAGTCCCGGGACTAGCGGGTAAAACAGATACGCAGTATTTT. Looking up the rest from reference TRBV7-6 and TRBJ2-3 gives the full variable domain: GAGVSQSPRYKVTKRGQDVALRCDPISGHVSLYWYRQALGQGPEFLTYFNYEAQQDKSGLPNDRFSAERPEGSISTLTIQRTEQRDSAMYRCASSLGTVPGLAGKTDTQYFGPGTRLTVL.

In its sample, this clonotype was seen many times. This sequence joins TRBV5-1 and TRBJ2-1; TRBD2 is a possible D gene (6 bases). Per germline, CDR1 SGHRS and CDR2 YFSETQ. CDR3 length: 13 residues. The V end lost 2 bases, the J end lost 10 bases, and 13 bases lay between the germline ends. CDR3 sequence (DNA): TGCGCCAGCAGCTTTACGGGAGTTGAAGAGCAGTTCTTC. Residues: CASSFTGVEEQFF.

This clonotype came up many times. Here the CDR3 DNA reads TGTGCCAGCACTCCCATGCAGGGGGCGACCGGGGAGCTGTTTTTT. As protein: CASTPMQGATGELFF. The J gene is TRBJ2-2, the V gene TRBV12-3 or TRBV12-4; 8 nucleotides match TRBD1. This CDR3 is 15 amino acids long. V was pared by 7 bases and J by 5 bases, with 9 bases of the junction left unmatched.

This clonotype was counted ten times or more. V and J are TRBV4-2 and TRBJ2-2; 14 bases line up with TRBD2. CDR3 size: 16 residues. Germline-derived CDR1 and CDR2 are LGHNA and YNFKEQ. The junction had 2 bases not matched to a gene; V was cut back by 2 bases and J by 6 bases. CDR3 protein: CASSQPGLAGAGELFF. As DNA, the CDR3 is TGTGCCAGCAGCCAACCGGGACTAGCGGGAGCCGGGGAGCTGTTTTTT.

The sample holds many counts of this clonotype. The V call is TRBV10-3, the J call TRBJ2-7; possible D gene TRBD1, 5 bases. Looked up from germline, CDR1 is ENHRY and CDR2 is SYGVKD. V was clipped by 3 bases and J by 0 bases, with 12 bases between them. This CDR3 contains 15 residues. CDR3 DNA: TGTGCCATCAGTGATCTGGACATGAACTCCTACGAGCAGTACTTC. It translates to CAISDLDMNSYEQYF.

The rearrangement uses TRBV20-1 and TRBJ1-5, with no clear D. The V end lost 0 bases, the J end lost 1 base, and 7 bases lay between the germline ends. The CDR3 spans 14 residues. Germline-derived CDR1 and CDR2 are DFQATT and SNEGSKA (reference sequence). The CDR3 DNA is TGCAGTGCTAGAGATCGCAGGAGCAATCAGCCCCAGCATTTT. It yields the protein CSARDRRSNQPQHF.

Regarding this clonotype: Just one base apart from a much larger clone, this may be a read error. The rearrangement uses TRBV12-3 or TRBV12-4 and TRBJ1-2, with 8 bases that match TRBD1. Losses at the gene ends were 3 bases for V and 4 bases for J; bases not matched to a gene: 16. The CDR3 extends over 18 amino acids. CDR3 sequence (DNA): TGTGCCAGCAGTTTTGGGCTCCTGACAGGGGCCGGTGGCTATGGCTACACCTTC. Protein: CASSFGLLTGAGGYGYTF.

The V call is TRBV5-1, the J call TRBJ2-5; 15 nucleotides line up with TRBD2. Germline lookup yields CDR1 SGHRS and CDR2 YFSETQ. V lost 4 bases, J lost 4 bases, and 11 bases stayed unmatched. The CDR3 covers 18 residues. The CDR3 protein is CASSPGLAGGMLGETQYF. DNA for the CDR3: TGCGCCAGCAGCCCCGGACTAGCGGGAGGGATGCTTGGAGAGACCCAGTACTTC.

This clonotype was seen ten or more times. The chain combines TRBV29-1 with TRBJ2-7, with D perhaps being TRBD1 or TRBD2 (5 bases each). The ends were cut back, 6 bases at V and 6 bases at J, with 15 bases in the middle. The CDR3 is 12 residues long. Germline CDR1 is SQVTM and CDR2 is ANQGSEA. CDR3 loop: CSVPGLSGEQYV. For the CDR3, the DNA is TGCAGCGTCCCGGGGCTCTCGGGCGAGCAGTACGTC.

The sample holds many counts of this clonotype. V and J are TRBV6-5 and TRBJ2-1, with D possibly being TRBD2 (5 bases). CDR3 length: 15 residues. Trimming shortened V by 2 bases and J by 7 bases, and 15 bases separated the two germline ends. Germline CDR1 reads MNHEY; CDR2 reads SVGAGI. CDR3 residues: CASSYGPGWSNEQFF. The DNA of the CDR3 is TGTGCCAGCAGTTACGGGCCGGGGTGGTCAAATGAGCAGTTCTTC.

CDR3: CASSQEGDQPQHF. CDR3 DNA sequence: TGTGCCAGCAGCCAAGAAGGAGATCAGCCCCAGCATTTT. The V call is TRBV4-2, the J call TRBJ1-5; no clear D. Germline assignment: CDR1 LGHNA and CDR2 YNFKEQ. The CDR3 consists of 13 residues. V lost 0 bases to trimming and J lost 5 bases, with 5 bases between them.

This chain uses TRBV19 with TRBJ2-5, with D possibly matching TRBD2 (6 bases). V lost 3 bases and J 1 base, leaving 12 bases between the germline ends. CDR3 length: 15 residues. CDR1 and CDR2 from the germline V gene are LNHDA and SQIVND (reference sequence). The CDR3 region is CASSMEGVGQETQYF. The CDR3 DNA reads TGTGCCAGTAGTATGGAGGGCGTAGGCCAAGAGACCCAGTACTTC.

The table lists this clonotype with many counts. The rearrangement joins TRBV2 to TRBJ2-4, with D hard to call. The CDR3 extends over 15 amino acids. CDR1 is SNHLY, CDR2 FYNNEI, per germline. The V end lost 1 base, the J end lost 3 bases, and 10 bases lay between the germline ends. The CDR3 nucleotides are TGTGCCAGCAGTGAAGAGGGCCCGGGCAAAAACATTCAGTACTTC. This sequence encodes CASSEEGPGKNIQYF.

This clonotype showed up many times. The chain links TRBV12-3 or TRBV12-4 to TRBJ1-2; no firm D call. The CDR3 loop spans 13 amino acids. The ends were cut back, 5 bases at V and 4 bases at J, with 11 bases in the middle. The DNA for the CDR3 is TGTGCCAGCAGTCCCCCAGTCCCCTATGGCTACACCTTC. It yields the protein CASSPPVPYGYTF.

This clonotype has at least ten counts. The CDR3 loop reads CASRLQGDTGELFF. The DNA for the CDR3 is TGTGCCAGTCGTCTCCAGGGCGACACCGGGGAGCTGTTTTTT. This chain joins TRBV6-4 and TRBJ2-2, with D possibly being TRBD1 (5 bases). This CDR3 comprises 14 residues. Germline loops: CDR1 MRHNA, CDR2 SNTAGT. Trimming removed 9 bases at V and 3 bases at J, with 14 bases between.

This clonotype was seen a few times. This could be a read error, since a much larger clone is one nucleotide away. The chain employs TRBV7-3 and TRBJ2-3; 10 positions match TRBD1. There are 14 residues in the CDR3. Trimming at V came to 5 bases and at J to 4 bases, leaving 3 bases not matched to a gene. Germline V gene sequence: CDR1 SGHTA, CDR2 FQGTGA. The CDR3 here is CASSQGQGADTQYF. In nucleotides, the CDR3 is TGTGCCAGCAGCCAAGGACAGGGGGCAGATACGCAGTATTTT.

This clonotype was counted at least ten times. The chain couples TRBV20-1 to TRBJ2-5; TRBD1 agrees at 7 bases. Germline CDR1 and CDR2: DFQATT and SNEGSKA (reference sequence). V shed 3 bases and J 6 bases; nucleotides not matched to a gene: 1. This CDR3 contains 11 residues. The CDR3 loop reads CSARGQKTQYF. The CDR3, as DNA: TGCAGTGCTAGGGGACAGAAGACCCAGTACTTC.

This clonotype was observed once. The chain couples TRBV5-1 to TRBJ2-2, with D perhaps given as TRBD1 or TRBD2 (5 bases each). Germline values: CDR1 SGHRS, CDR2 YFSETQ. V was trimmed by 0 bases and J by 6 bases, leaving 9 bases between them. The CDR3 is 14 residues long. The CDR3 sequence: CASSLDGTSGELFF. CDR3 bases: TGCGCCAGCAGCTTGGATGGGACCTCCGGGGAGCTGTTTTTT.

The genes are TRBV10-3 and TRBJ1-2; 8 bases map to TRBD1. CDR1 and CDR2 (germline): ENHRY, SYGVKD. Trimming cost V 9 bases and J 0 bases; bases outside gene matches: 3. This CDR3 has 13 amino acids. Written as DNA, the CDR3 is TGTGCCATGGGACAGGAGGCTAACTATGGCTACACCTTC. This encodes CAMGQEANYGYTF.

This clonotype was detected many times. Here the CDR3 reads CASSPGQGGTGELFF. CDR3 DNA sequence: TGTGCCAGCAGTCCCGGACAGGGGGGCACCGGGGAGCTGTTTTTT. The rearrangement links TRBV6-5 to TRBJ2-2, with 10 bases identical to TRBD1. Trimming took 5 bases from V and 4 from J; bases not matched to a gene: 4. CDR3 length: 15 amino acids. Germline V gene lookup returns CDR1 MNHEY and CDR2 SVGAGI.

This chain connects TRBV2 to TRBJ2-7, with TRBD1 identical over 7 bases. This CDR3 has 16 amino acids. J gave up 0 bases and V 6 bases, and 11 bases lay outside the gene matches. CDR1 and CDR2 (germline): SNHLY, FYNNEI. The CDR3 coding sequence is TGTGCCAGCAGCGGCGTCGGACAGGCACGCTCCTACGAGCAGTACTTC. It codes for CASSGVGQARSYEQYF.

Details on this clonotype: A read error is possible here, since a much larger clone lies one base away. In this CDR3 the conserved last residue, phenylalanine or tryptophan, is missing, so a read error is likely. The limits of the CDR3 on the DNA are not certain, so only TCRdb's listed CDR3 is given. The rearrangement links TRBV15 to TRBJ2-5; TRBD1 is the table's D call, not checked against the DNA. The germline gives CDR1 LNHNV, CDR2 YYDKDF (reference sequence). Termini included, the CDR3 measures 12 amino acids. CDR3 sequence: CATSRAGQAPYY.

This clonotype was found many times. The chain has TRBV7-8 and TRBJ1-1; tentative D call: TRBD1 (6 bases). Germline CDR1 and CDR2: SGHVS and FQNEAQ. The CDR3 is 13 residues long. The ends were cut back, 8 bases at V and 6 bases at J, with 16 bases in the middle. The chain's CDR3 is CASEQTQGSEAFF. The CDR3 DNA is TGTGCCAGCGAACAAACCCAGGGGTCTGAAGCTTTCTTT.

The chain is built from TRBV5-5 and TRBJ2-2, with 8 positions matching TRBD1. The germline gives CDR1 SGHKS, CDR2 YYEKEE (reference sequence). CDR3 length equals 16 residues. J gave up 6 bases and V 4 bases, and 11 bases lay outside the gene matches. The CDR3 region has the DNA TGTGCCAGCAGCCCTTTCCCTCAGGGGGCGGCCGGGGAGCTGTTTTTT. This encodes CASSPFPQGAAGELFF.

Ten or more counts support this clonotype. The rearrangement links TRBV2 to TRBJ2-5; a weak D match, TRBD1 (5 bases). Germline V lookup: CDR1 SNHLY, CDR2 FYNNEI. This CDR3 is 14 amino acids long. The V end was cut by 0 bases, the J end by 6 bases, with 11 bases between. CDR3 nucleotides: TGTGCCAGCAGTGAAGCACGACAGTTGCAGACCCAGTACTTC. Translated: CASSEARQLQTQYF.

This clonotype was seen ten or more times. The chain combines TRBV5-1 with TRBJ2-2; 11 bases fit TRBD2. The trim removed 0 bases at V and 5 bases at J, leaving 6 bases unmatched. CDR3 length: 17 residues. Germline V lookup: CDR1 SGHRS, CDR2 YFSETQ. DNA for the CDR3: TGCGCCAGCAGCTTGGCGGCCCTAGCGGGAGGAACCGGGGAGCTGTTTTTT. This translates into CASSLAALAGGTGELFF.

The table lists this clonotype with many counts. The chain joins TRBV11-2 to TRBJ2-5, with a tentative D call TRBD2 (7 bases). Germline CDR1 SGHAT, CDR2 FQNNGV. The V end lost 5 bases, the J end lost 5 bases, and 21 bases lay between the germline ends. CDR3 length equals 16 residues. CDR3 loop: CASSLWGGANKETQYF. DNA of the CDR3: TGTGCCAGCAGCCTATGGGGGGGCGCAAACAAGGAGACCCAGTACTTC.

This clonotype was observed a few times. CDR3 nucleotide sequence: TGCAGCGTGGGACAGGGCCTCGACTATGGCTACACCTTC. Its protein product is CSVGQGLDYGYTF. J is TRBJ1-2 and V is TRBV29-1; TRBD1 matches 9 bases. The CDR3 length is 13 residues. With 6 bases clipped from V and 3 bases from J, the junction kept 5 bases outside the gene matches. Germline CDR1 and CDR2: SQVTM and ANQGSEA. Full variable domain (outside the CDR3, taken from reference TRBV29-1 and TRBJ1-2): SAVISQKPSRDICQRGTSLTIQCQVDSQVTMMFWYRQQPGQSLTLIATANQGSEATYESGFVIDKFPISRPNLTFSTLTVSNMSPEDSSIYLCSVGQGLDYGYTFGSGTRLTVV.